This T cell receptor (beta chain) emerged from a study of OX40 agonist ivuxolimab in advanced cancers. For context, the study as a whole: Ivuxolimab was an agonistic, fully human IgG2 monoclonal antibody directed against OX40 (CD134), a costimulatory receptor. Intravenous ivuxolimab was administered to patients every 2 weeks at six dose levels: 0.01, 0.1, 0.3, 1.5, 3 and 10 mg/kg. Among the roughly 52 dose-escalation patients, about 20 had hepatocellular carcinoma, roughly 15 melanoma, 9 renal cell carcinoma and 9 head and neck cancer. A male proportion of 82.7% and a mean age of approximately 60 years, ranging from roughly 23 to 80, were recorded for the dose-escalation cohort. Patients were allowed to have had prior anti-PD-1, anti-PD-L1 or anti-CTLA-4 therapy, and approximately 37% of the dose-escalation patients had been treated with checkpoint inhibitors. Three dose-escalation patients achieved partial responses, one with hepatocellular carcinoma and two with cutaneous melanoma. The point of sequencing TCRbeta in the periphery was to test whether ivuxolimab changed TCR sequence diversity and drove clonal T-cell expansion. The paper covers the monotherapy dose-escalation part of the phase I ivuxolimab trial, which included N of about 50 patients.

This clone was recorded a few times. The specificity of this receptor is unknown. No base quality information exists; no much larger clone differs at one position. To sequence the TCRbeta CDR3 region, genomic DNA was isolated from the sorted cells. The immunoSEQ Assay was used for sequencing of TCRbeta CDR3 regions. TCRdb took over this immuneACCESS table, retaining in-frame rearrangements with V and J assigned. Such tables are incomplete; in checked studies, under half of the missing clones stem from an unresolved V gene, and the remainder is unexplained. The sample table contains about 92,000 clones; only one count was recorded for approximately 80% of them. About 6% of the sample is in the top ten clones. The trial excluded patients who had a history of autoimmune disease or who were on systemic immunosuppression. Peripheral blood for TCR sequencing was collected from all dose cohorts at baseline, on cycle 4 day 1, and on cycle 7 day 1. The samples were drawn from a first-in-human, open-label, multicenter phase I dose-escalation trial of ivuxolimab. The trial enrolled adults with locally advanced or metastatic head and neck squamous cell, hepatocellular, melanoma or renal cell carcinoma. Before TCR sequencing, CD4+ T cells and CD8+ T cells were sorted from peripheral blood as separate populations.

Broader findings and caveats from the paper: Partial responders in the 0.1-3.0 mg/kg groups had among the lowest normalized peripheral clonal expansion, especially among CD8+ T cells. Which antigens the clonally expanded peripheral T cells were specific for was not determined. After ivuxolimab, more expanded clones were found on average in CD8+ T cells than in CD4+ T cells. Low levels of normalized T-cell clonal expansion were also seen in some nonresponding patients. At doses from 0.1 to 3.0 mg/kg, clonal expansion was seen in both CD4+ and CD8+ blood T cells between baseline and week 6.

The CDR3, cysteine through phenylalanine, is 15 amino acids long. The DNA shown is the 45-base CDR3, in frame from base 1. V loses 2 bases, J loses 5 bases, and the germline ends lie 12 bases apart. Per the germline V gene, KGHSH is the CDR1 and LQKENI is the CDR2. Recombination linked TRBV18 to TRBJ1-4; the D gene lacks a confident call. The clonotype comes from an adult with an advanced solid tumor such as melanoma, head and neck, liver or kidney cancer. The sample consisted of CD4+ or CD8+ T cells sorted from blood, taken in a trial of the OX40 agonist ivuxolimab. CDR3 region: CASSPAVGNNEKLFF. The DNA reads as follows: TGTGCCAGCTCACCAGCAGTAGGGAACAATGAAAAACTGTTTTTT. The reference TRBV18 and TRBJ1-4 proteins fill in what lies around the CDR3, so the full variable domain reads NAGVMQNPRHLVRRRGQEARLRCSPMKGHSHVYWYRQLPEEGLKFMVYLQKENIIDESGMPKERFSAEFPKEGPSILRIQQVVRGDSAAYFCASSPAVGNNEKLFFGSGTQLSVL.